These 20 T cell receptor beta chains were all obtained from the same sample, sequenced in a study of cytomegalovirus exposure and HLA in healthy donors. Use of 60 Vbeta and 13 Jbeta primers characterized the PCR. Profiling relied on immunoSEQ multiplex PCR, and the TCRdb table lists in-frame clones only, not all of them. The sample yields under 70,000 clones, roughly two thirds seen once. The sequenced sample consisted of PBMCs. The source is a woman aged 25 to 39 in good health and CMV-seronegative.

The rearrangement joins TRBV6-6 to TRBJ1-2; D unresolved. V lost 0 bases and J 6 bases, leaving 8 bases between the germline ends. CDR1 is MNHNY, CDR2 SVGAGI, per germline (reference sequence). The CDR3 runs 13 residues. This CDR3 reads CASSYSRSDGYTF. The CDR3 nucleotides are TGTGCCAGCAGTTACTCAAGATCGGATGGCTACACCTTC.

The V gene is TRBV5-6, the J gene TRBJ2-3; 11 nucleotides agree with TRBD2. The CDR3 contains 18 residues. Germline lookup yields CDR1 SGHDT and CDR2 YYEEEE. The ends lost 0 bases at V and 1 base at J; junction bases unmatched: 7. CDR3 nucleotide sequence: TGTGCCAGCAGCTTGGTATCCCTAGCGGGGGGCCGCACAGATACGCAGTATTTT. It is translated as CASSLVSLAGGRTDTQYF.

V usage is TRBV28 and J usage is TRBJ1-1; 7 bases map to TRBD1. Per the germline V gene, CDR1 is MDHEN and CDR2 is SYDVKM. Unmatched junction bases numbered 8, after V lost 6 bases and J lost 4 bases. CDR3 length: 14 amino acids. Here the CDR3 reads CASSPTGVGTEAFF. The CDR3 DNA is TGTGCCAGCAGCCCTACAGGGGTAGGCACTGAAGCTTTCTTT.

This clone is a singleton in its sample. The genes are TRBV7-3 and TRBJ2-7; 8 bases map to TRBD1. This CDR3 contains 14 residues. Germline V gene sequence: CDR1 SGHTA, CDR2 FQGTGA. J lost 5 bases, V lost 2 bases, and 5 bases had no gene match. The CDR3, as DNA: TGTGCCAGCAGCTTAGCCGGGACAGGACACGAGCAGTACTTC. Translated: CASSLAGTGHEQYF.

This clone has a single count. The chain couples TRBV19 to TRBJ2-2; D perhaps matches TRBD2 (6 bases). The CDR3 runs to 17 residues. CDR1 is LNHDA, CDR2 SQIVND, per germline (reference sequence). V was pared by 6 bases and J by 1 base, with 18 bases between. CDR3 amino acids: CASRTRGEGGNTGELFF. CDR3 nucleotides: TGTGCCAGTAGGACGAGAGGAGAGGGAGGGAACACCGGGGAGCTGTTTTTT.

The rearrangement joins TRBV10-3 to TRBJ2-5; 8 nucleotides agree with TRBD1. Germline lookup yields CDR1 ENHRY and CDR2 SYGVKD. The CDR3 totals 16 residues. Trimming took 10 bases from V and 2 from J; bases not matched to a gene: 15. Here the CDR3 reads CATHPRTGQGQETQYF. CDR3 sequence (DNA): TGTGCCACCCACCCAAGAACCGGACAGGGTCAAGAGACCCAGTACTTC.

The chain carries TRBV11-1 and TRBJ2-5; 8 bases are a match to TRBD1. With 2 bases clipped from V and 2 bases from J, the junction kept 7 bases outside the gene matches. Germline V gene lookup returns CDR1 SGHAT and CDR2 FQDESV (reference sequence). This CDR3 spans 16 amino acids. The CDR3 nucleotides are TGTGCCAGCAGCTTAAGTCCAGGGGGCTCTCAAGAGACCCAGTACTTC. Encoded protein: CASSLSPGGSQETQYF.

V usage is TRBV15 and J usage is TRBJ2-7; no reliable D call. The CDR3 loop spans 11 amino acids. V lost 8 bases, J lost 2 bases, and 7 bases lay in between. Germline assignment: CDR1 LNHNV and CDR2 YYDKDF (reference sequence). CDR3: CATCYPYEQYF. The DNA of the CDR3 is TGTGCCACCTGCTATCCCTACGAGCAGTACTTC.

This clone has more than one count but fewer than ten. One base separates it from a far larger clone, so it is likely a read error. In the same sample, other DNA sequences code for this CDR3. The chain has TRBV5-8 and TRBJ2-2; TRBD2 aligns across 10 bases. Germline values: CDR1 SGHTS, CDR2 YDEGEE. CDR3 length: 15 residues. V shed 4 bases, J shed 6 bases, and the junction held 6 bases outside the gene matches. In nucleotides, the CDR3 is TGTGCCAGCAGCCCTACTAGCGGGGTCGCCGGGGAGCTGTTTTTT. Its protein is CASSPTSGVAGELFF.

This clone was recorded a few times. The chain joins TRBV7-6 to TRBJ2-7; the D gene is possibly TRBD1 (6 bases). This CDR3 spans 12 amino acids. Germline V lookup: CDR1 SGHVS, CDR2 FNYEAQ. Trimming left V 5 bases short and J 6 bases short, with 11 bases between. CDR3 protein: CASSGGGSEQYF. In DNA form, the CDR3 reads TGTGCCAGCAGCGGGGGCGGGTCCGAGCAGTACTTC. The variable domain in full, completed from reference TRBV7-6 and TRBJ2-7, reads GAGVSQSPRYKVTKRGQDVALRCDPISGHVSLYWYRQALGQGPEFLTYFNYEAQQDKSGLPNDRFSAERPEGSISTLTIQRTEQRDSAMYRCASSGGGSEQYFGPGTRLTVT.

In this sample, this clone turned up once. The V gene is TRBV9, the J gene TRBJ2-2, with unresolved D. Per germline, CDR1 SGDLS and CDR2 YYNGEE. Trimming left V 5 bases short and J 4 bases short, with 9 bases between. This CDR3 spans 13 amino acids. CDR3 loop: CASRQDGTGELFF. In DNA, the CDR3 is TGTGCCAGCAGGCAGGATGGCACCGGGGAGCTGTTTTTT.

This chain connects TRBV12-5 to TRBJ1-4; 12 nucleotides agree with TRBD1. V trimming: 3 bases; J trimming: 5 bases; junction bases outside the gene matches: 13. Germline V gives CDR1 LGHNT, CDR2 FRNRAP. The CDR3 length is 19 residues. The CDR3 DNA reads as TGTGCTAGTGGTTTCCTGGTGGCGGGACAGGGGGCTTCAAATGAAAAACTGTTTTTT. Translated, it gives CASGFLVAGQGASNEKLFF.

V gene TRBV2 combines with J gene TRBJ2-7; TRBD1 agrees at 7 bases. The V gene's germline CDR1 is SNHLY and CDR2 FYNNEI. The CDR3 contains 14 residues. The trim removed 4 bases at V and 4 bases at J, leaving 7 bases unmatched. The CDR3 DNA follows: TGTGCCAGCAGTGGGGGGACAGAAGCTTACGAGCAGTACTTC. Amino acids: CASSGGTEAYEQYF.

The chain employs TRBV5-4 and TRBJ2-7; D perhaps matches TRBD1 (5 bases). V dropped 4 bases and J dropped 3 bases, with 14 bases sitting between them. There are 14 residues in the CDR3. CDR1 is SGHNT and CDR2 is YYREEE in the germline V gene (reference sequence). The CDR3 spells CASSPRAGIYEQYF. DNA for the CDR3: TGTGCCAGCAGCCCACGGGCAGGGATCTACGAGCAGTACTTC.

The chain combines TRBV7-9 with TRBJ2-5; D perhaps matches TRBD2 (6 bases). CDR1 is SEHNR and CDR2 is FQNEAQ in the germline V gene (reference sequence). This CDR3 spans 17 amino acids. With 1 base removed from V and 4 bases from J, the gap between germline ends came to 19 bases. The CDR3 coding sequence is TGTGCCAGCAGCTTAGGATTTGCGGGGATCGGGGGAGAGACCCAGTACTTC. It codes for CASSLGFAGIGGETQYF.

The chain couples TRBV19 to TRBJ2-2; 7 positions agree with TRBD1. Trimming removed 9 bases from V and 5 bases from J; junction bases left unmatched: 9. The germline CDR1 and CDR2 sequences are LNHDA and SQIVND (reference sequence). The CDR3 runs 14 residues. As DNA, the CDR3 is TGTGCCAGCGCGCACAGGGGACGAACCGGGGAGCTGTTTTTT. It codes for CASAHRGRTGELFF.

V usage is TRBV19 and J usage is TRBJ1-1; D unresolved. The V end was cut by 6 bases, the J end by 2 bases, with 13 bases between. CDR1 LNHDA and CDR2 SQIVND come from the germline V gene (reference sequence). This CDR3 region has 14 residues. The CDR3 region has the DNA TGTGCCAGTAGCGTACAGAATATTAACACTGAAGCTTTCTTT. It is translated as CASSVQNINTEAFF.

This sequence joins TRBV19 and TRBJ2-5; D gene ambiguous. The V gene lost 6 bases and the J gene lost 2 bases, with 13 bases spanning the gap. This CDR3 has 14 residues. Germline V CDR1 and CDR2: LNHDA, SQIVND (reference sequence). DNA for the CDR3: TGTGCCAGTAGCGGAACACTATTTCAAGAGACCCAGTACTTC. Its protein product is CASSGTLFQETQYF.

In its sample, this clone was seen a few times. The chain couples TRBV4-2 to TRBJ2-3, with 8 nucleotides matching TRBD2. Losses at the gene ends were 4 bases for V and 2 bases for J; bases not matched to a gene: 5. The germline CDR1 and CDR2 sequences are LGHNA and YNFKEQ. The length of the CDR3 is 15 residues. The CDR3, as DNA: TGTGCCAGCAGCCCCCAAGCGGGGGCCACAGATACGCAGTATTTT. Its protein is CASSPQAGATDTQYF.

In this sample, this clone turned up once. The chain joins TRBV28 to TRBJ1-1, with a possible D match to TRBD1 (6 bases). The CDR3 covers 13 residues. CDR1 is MDHEN and CDR2 is SYDVKM in the germline V gene. Trimming left V 6 bases short and J 6 bases short, with 14 bases between. The CDR3 sequence is CASRETGLAEAFF. The CDR3 nucleotides read TGTGCCAGCAGAGAGACAGGCTTAGCTGAAGCTTTCTTT.